The 18 T cell receptor beta chains below were found in one sample sequenced in a study of post-analysis software for immune sequencing data. Unique molecular identifiers featured in each of the TCR beta cDNA libraries. TCRdb called the PCR reads again in MiXCR, with one record for every CDR3 protein. The profile shows around 770,000 distinct CDR3 sequences, 35% to 55% of them singletons. No antigen is known for these receptors. Findings and caveats of the study: TRBV5-6, TRBV5-1 and TRBV20-1 were among several TRBV segments more frequent in patients than controls.

Input material: blood. The receptors here all came from a girl aged 5-17 years with multiple sclerosis.

The chain is built from TRBV9 and TRBJ2-1; 14 bases match TRBD2. The V segment lost 0 bases and the J segment 5 bases; nucleotides outside the gene matches: 1. The CDR3 is 16 amino acids. CDR1 and CDR2 from the germline V gene are SGDLS and YYNGEE. The CDR3 DNA sequence: TGTGCCAGCAGCGTAGGACTAGCGGGAGGGGACAATGAGCAGTTCTTC. Translated, it gives CASSVGLAGGDNEQFF.

The chain is built from TRBV7-2 and TRBJ1-2; TRBD1 is a possible D gene (6 bases). V lost 1 base and J 4 bases, leaving 13 bases between the germline ends. The CDR3 extends over 15 amino acids. Germline V gene sequence: CDR1 SGHTA, CDR2 FQGNSA. Written as DNA, the CDR3 is TGTGCCAGCAGCTTAGGGGGGGCTGCGGGCTATGGCTACACCTTC. This translates into CASSLGGAAGYGYTF.

The rearrangement links TRBV24-1 to TRBJ2-5; D gene uncertain. In germline, CDR1 is KGHDR, CDR2 SFDVKD. This CDR3 contains 11 residues. Trimming left V 12 bases short and J 7 bases short, with 14 bases between. The CDR3 reads CASGQYGTQYF. CDR3 nucleotides: TGTGCCTCCGGCCAATATGGGACCCAGTACTTC.

This clonotype occurred once. The chain links TRBV12-3 or TRBV12-4 to TRBJ2-5; 7 bases map to TRBD1. The end of the DNA fits TRBJ2-7 better, so the J call may be wrong. The CDR3 consists of 14 residues. CDR3 in DNA: TGTGCCAGCAGTCCGGGGACAGCCCGCTACGAGCAGTACTTC. This codes for CASSPGTARYEQYF.

The chain carries TRBV7-2 and TRBJ2-5, with D perhaps TRBD1 or TRBD2 (5 bases each). The CDR3 has 13 residues. The V end was cut by 5 bases, the J end by 4 bases, with 11 bases between. Germline lookup yields CDR1 SGHTA and CDR2 FQGNSA. This CDR3 is CASSPSRGETQYF. The CDR3 DNA reads as TGTGCCAGCAGCCCCTCGAGGGGAGAGACCCAGTACTTC. The full variable domain, its missing parts supplied by reference TRBV7-2 and TRBJ2-5, is GAGVSQSPSNKVTEKGKDVELRCDPISGHTALYWYRQSLGQGLEFLIYFQGNSAPDKSGLPSDRFSAERTGGSVSTLTIQRTQQEDSAVYLCASSPSRGETQYFGPGTRLLVL.

J is TRBJ2-1 and V is TRBV10-3; the match to TRBD2 covers 9 bases. The V gene end was trimmed by 6 bases and the J gene end by 8 bases; junction bases not matched to a gene: 11. The CDR3 has 15 residues. Germline CDR1 is ENHRY and CDR2 is SYGVKD. CDR3 amino acids: CAIRQLAGEGDEQFF. The CDR3 coding sequence is TGTGCCATCAGGCAATTAGCGGGAGAAGGGGATGAGCAGTTCTTC.

This clonotype was observed a few times. Germline is not matched at one junction end, which may reflect a read error. This chain joins TRBV11-2 and TRBJ2-1; D is uncertain. The CDR3 spans 13 residues. The germline V gene has CDR1 SGHAT and CDR2 FQNNGV. The chain's CDR3 is CASSLGSSNEQFF. CDR3 sequence (DNA): TGTGCCAGCAGCTTAGGATCCTCCAATGAGCAGTTCTTC.

The chain recombines TRBV10-3 with TRBJ1-2; no firm D call. Trimming took off 0 bases at V and 5 bases at J, with 4 bases between the two ends. This CDR3 comprises 12 residues. The germline V gene encodes CDR1 ENHRY and CDR2 SYGVKD. Written as DNA, the CDR3 is TGTGCCATCAGTGAGTCGCAGTATGGCTACACCTTC. Amino acid sequence: CAISESQYGYTF.

The chain uses TRBV5-6 and TRBJ2-3; the D is unclear. V was cut by 2 bases and J by 4 bases, with 8 bases left in between. The CDR3 extends over 13 amino acids. From germline, CDR1 is SGHDT and CDR2 YYEEEE. The CDR3 DNA is TGTGCCAGCAGCTTTGTCGTCGCAGATACGCAGTATTTT. This sequence encodes CASSFVVADTQYF. The whole variable domain, remainder taken from reference TRBV5-6 and TRBJ2-3, is DAGVTQSPTHLIKTRGQQVTLRCSPKSGHDTVSWYQQALGQGPQFIFQYYEEEERQRGNFPDRFSGHQFPNYSSELNVNALLLGDSALYLCASSFVVADTQYFGPGTRLTVL.

This clonotype was found a few times. At one end the junction does not follow the germline gene, possibly because of a read error. The chain carries TRBV5-1 and TRBJ2-1, with TRBD1 identical over 7 bases. CDR3 length equals 16 residues. CDR1 and CDR2 (germline): SGHRS, YFSETQ. DNA of the CDR3: TGCGCCAGCAGCTTGGGACAGGGCCTAGAGGACAATGGGCAGTTCTTC. The encoded protein is CASSLGQGLEDNGQFF.

The chain recombines TRBV7-9 with TRBJ2-3; 10 bases map to TRBD2. The V gene's germline CDR1 is SEHNR and CDR2 FQNEAQ (reference sequence). The CDR3 runs to 16 residues. The V segment lost 3 bases and the J segment 2 bases; nucleotides outside the gene matches: 5. CDR3 coding DNA: TGTGCCAGCAGCTTCAGGCTAGCGGGGGACACAGATACGCAGTATTTT. Translating gives CASSFRLAGDTDTQYF.

The chain links TRBV7-8 to TRBJ2-7, with 10 bases identical to TRBD2. The CDR3 is made up of 18 amino acids. CDR1 SGHVS and CDR2 FQNEAQ come from the germline V gene. V shed 1 base and J 5 bases; nucleotides not matched to a gene: 14. The CDR3 DNA follows: TGTGCCAGCAGCTTAGTAGCGTCGATAGCGGGAGGCCAAAACGAGCAGTACTTC. Its protein is CASSLVASIAGGQNEQYF.

As regards this clonotype: The junction differs from germline at one of its ends, possibly a read error. V is TRBV20-1 and J is TRBJ1-2; perhaps TRBD1 as D (5 bases). The germline V gene has CDR1 DFQATT and CDR2 SNEGSKA (reference sequence). The CDR3 loop spans 15 amino acids. CDR3 nucleotides: TGCAGTGCCCGGGAGCAGGGAGGTCGTAACTATGACTACACCTTC. Its protein product is CSAREQGGRNYDYTF.

The rearrangement links TRBV7-2 to TRBJ2-5; D unclear. Gene TRBJ2-7 matches the end of the DNA better, so the J call may be wrong. The CDR3 has 13 amino acids. Germline lookup yields CDR1 SGHTA and CDR2 FQGNSA. This chain's CDR3 is CASSLFTASEQYF. CDR3 bases: TGTGCCAGCAGCTTGTTTACGGCCTCCGAGCAGTACTTC.

CDR3 protein: CSARDLDEQFF. In DNA form, the CDR3 reads TGCAGTGCTAGAGATCTGGATGAGCAGTTCTTC. J is TRBJ2-1 and V is TRBV20-1; D is unresolved. The CDR3 runs 11 residues. Germline lookup yields CDR1 DFQATT and CDR2 SNEGSKA (reference sequence). The V end lost 0 bases, the J end lost 8 bases, and 5 bases lay between the germline ends.

The chain is built from TRBV7-8 and TRBJ2-7, with D hard to call. The CDR3 sequence is 12 residues long. The germline gives CDR1 SGHVS, CDR2 FQNEAQ. V shed 6 bases and J shed 0 bases, with 6 bases lying between them. CDR3 DNA sequence: TGTGCCAGCAGGCCCCTCTCCTACGAGCAGTACTTC. Protein: CASRPLSYEQYF.

This clonotype was seen only a few times. The V call is TRBV7-2, the J call TRBJ2-7; 10 bases map to TRBD2. This CDR3 contains 15 residues. Germline V CDR1 and CDR2: SGHTA, FQGNSA. Trimming at V came to 6 bases and at J to 0 bases, leaving 5 bases not matched to a gene. CDR3 amino acids: CASSLAGATSYEQYF. The CDR3 DNA reads TGTGCCAGCAGTCTAGCGGGGGCCACCTCCTACGAGCAGTACTTC. Full variable domain (outside the CDR3, taken from reference TRBV7-2 and TRBJ2-7): GAGVSQSPSNKVTEKGKDVELRCDPISGHTALYWYRQSLGQGLEFLIYFQGNSAPDKSGLPSDRFSAERTGGSVSTLTIQRTQQEDSAVYLCASSLAGATSYEQYFGPGTRLTVT.

This clonotype was seen at least ten times. This rearrangement joins TRBV10-3 to TRBJ1-4, with TRBD1 matching over 9 bases. This CDR3 is 14 amino acids long. Germline lookup yields CDR1 ENHRY and CDR2 SYGVKD. Trimming removed 6 bases from V and 7 bases from J; junction bases left unmatched: 6. For the CDR3, the DNA is TGTGCCATCAGCCGGGACAGGGAAGGTGAAAAACTGTTTTTT. Residues: CAISRDREGEKLFF.